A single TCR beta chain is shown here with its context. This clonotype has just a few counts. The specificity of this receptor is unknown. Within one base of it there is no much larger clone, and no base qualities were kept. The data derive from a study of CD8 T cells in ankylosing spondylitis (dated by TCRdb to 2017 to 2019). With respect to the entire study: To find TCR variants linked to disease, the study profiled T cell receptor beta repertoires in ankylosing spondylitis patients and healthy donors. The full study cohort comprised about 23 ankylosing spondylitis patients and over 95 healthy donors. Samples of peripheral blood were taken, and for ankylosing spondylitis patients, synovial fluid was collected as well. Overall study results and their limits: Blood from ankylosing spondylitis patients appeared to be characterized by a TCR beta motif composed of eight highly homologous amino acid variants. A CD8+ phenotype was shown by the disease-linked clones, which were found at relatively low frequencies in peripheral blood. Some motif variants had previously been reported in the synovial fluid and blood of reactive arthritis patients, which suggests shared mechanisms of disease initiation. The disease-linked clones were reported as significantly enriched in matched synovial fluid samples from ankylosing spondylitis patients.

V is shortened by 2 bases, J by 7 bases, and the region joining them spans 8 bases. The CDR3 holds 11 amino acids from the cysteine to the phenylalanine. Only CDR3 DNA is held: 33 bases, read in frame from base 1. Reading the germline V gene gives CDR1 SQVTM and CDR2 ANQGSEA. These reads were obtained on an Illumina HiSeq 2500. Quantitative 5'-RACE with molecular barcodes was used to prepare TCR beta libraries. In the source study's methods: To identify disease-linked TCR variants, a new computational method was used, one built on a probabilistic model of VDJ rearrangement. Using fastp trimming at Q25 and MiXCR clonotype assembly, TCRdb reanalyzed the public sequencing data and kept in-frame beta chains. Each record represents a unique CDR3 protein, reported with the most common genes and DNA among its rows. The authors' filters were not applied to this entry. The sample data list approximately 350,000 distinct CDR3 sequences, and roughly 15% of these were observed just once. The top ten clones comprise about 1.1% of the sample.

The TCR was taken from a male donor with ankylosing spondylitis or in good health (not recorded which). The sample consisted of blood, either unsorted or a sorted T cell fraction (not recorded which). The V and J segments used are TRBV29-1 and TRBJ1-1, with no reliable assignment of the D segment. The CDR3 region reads CSVERWVEAFF. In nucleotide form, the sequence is TGCAGCGTTGAACGGTGGGTTGAAGCTTTCTTT.